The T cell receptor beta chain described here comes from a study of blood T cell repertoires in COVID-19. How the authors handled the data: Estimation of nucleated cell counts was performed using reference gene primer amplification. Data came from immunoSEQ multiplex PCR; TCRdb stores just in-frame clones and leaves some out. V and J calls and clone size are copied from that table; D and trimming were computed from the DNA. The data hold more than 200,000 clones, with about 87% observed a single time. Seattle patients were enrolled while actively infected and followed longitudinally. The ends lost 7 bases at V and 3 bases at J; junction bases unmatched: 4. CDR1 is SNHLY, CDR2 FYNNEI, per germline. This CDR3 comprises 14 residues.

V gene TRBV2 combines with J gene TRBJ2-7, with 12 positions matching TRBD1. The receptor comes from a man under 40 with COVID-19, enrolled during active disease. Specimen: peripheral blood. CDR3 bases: TGTGCCAGCACCGGGACAGGGGGCATCTACGAGCAGTACTTC. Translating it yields CASTGTGGIYEQYF.